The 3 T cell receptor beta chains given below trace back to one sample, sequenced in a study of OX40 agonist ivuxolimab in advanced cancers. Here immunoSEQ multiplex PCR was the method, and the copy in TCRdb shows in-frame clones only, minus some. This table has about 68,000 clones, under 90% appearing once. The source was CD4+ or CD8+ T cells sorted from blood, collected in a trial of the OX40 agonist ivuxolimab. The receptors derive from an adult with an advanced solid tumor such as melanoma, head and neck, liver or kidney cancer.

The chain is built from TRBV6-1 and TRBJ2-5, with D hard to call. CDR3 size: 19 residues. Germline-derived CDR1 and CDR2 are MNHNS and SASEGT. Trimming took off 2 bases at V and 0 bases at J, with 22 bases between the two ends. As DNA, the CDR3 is TGTGCCAGCAGTGAACTCGGCAGAGTGGTTCGGTTGTACCAAGAGACCCAGTACTTC. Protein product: CASSELGRVVRLYQETQYF.

The DNA of the CDR3 is TGCGCCAGCAGACAGGGCGAGAATCAGCCCCAGCATTTT. This codes for CASRQGENQPQHF. The V and J genes are TRBV5-1 and TRBJ1-5; possibly TRBD1 for D (6 bases). Deletions cut 5 bases from V and 4 bases from J, with 10 bases between. The germline CDR1 and CDR2 sequences are SGHRS and YFSETQ. This CDR3 has 13 amino acids.

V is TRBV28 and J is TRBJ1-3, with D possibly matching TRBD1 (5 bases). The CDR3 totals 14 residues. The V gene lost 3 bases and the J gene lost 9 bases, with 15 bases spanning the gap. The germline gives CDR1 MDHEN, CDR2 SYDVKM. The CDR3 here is CASSFGRQGGTIYF. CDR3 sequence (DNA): TGTGCCAGCAGTTTTGGCCGGCAGGGAGGCACCATATATTTT.